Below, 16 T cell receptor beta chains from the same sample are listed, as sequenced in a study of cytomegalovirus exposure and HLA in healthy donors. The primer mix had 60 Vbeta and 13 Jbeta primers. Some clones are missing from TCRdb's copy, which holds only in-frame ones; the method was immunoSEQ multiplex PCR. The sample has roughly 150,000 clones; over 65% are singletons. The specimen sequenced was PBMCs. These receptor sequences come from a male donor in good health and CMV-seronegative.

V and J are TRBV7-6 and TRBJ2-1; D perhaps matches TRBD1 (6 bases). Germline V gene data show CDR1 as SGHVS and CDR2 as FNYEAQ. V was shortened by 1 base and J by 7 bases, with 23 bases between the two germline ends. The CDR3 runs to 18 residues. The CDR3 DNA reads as TGTGCCAGCAGCTTAGTGCCGGTCAGGGGTGAAGGGAGAAATGAGCAGTTCTTC. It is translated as CASSLVPVRGEGRNEQFF. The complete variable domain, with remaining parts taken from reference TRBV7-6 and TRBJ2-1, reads GAGVSQSPRYKVTKRGQDVALRCDPISGHVSLYWYRQALGQGPEFLTYFNYEAQQDKSGLPNDRFSAERPEGSISTLTIQRTEQRDSAMYRCASSLVPVRGEGRNEQFFGPGTRLTVL.

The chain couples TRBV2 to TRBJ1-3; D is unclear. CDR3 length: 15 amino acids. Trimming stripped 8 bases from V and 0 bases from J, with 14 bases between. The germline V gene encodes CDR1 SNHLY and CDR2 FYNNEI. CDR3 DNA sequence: TGTGCCAGCGAGATCGACTGGAGCTCTGGAAACACCATATATTTT. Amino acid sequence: CASEIDWSSGNTIYF.

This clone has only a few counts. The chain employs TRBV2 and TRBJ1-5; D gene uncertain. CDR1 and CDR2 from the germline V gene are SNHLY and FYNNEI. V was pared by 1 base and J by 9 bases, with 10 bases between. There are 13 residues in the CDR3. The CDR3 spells CASSEDRQRPQHF. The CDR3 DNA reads TGTGCCAGCAGTGAAGATAGGCAGCGGCCCCAGCATTTT.

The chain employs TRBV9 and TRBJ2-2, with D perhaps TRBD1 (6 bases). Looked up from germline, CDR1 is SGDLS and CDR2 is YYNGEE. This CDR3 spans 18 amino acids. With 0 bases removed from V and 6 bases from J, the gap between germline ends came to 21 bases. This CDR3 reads CASSVGFMGQTSPGELFF. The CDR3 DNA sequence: TGTGCCAGCAGCGTAGGATTTATGGGACAAACTTCCCCCGGGGAGCTGTTTTTT.

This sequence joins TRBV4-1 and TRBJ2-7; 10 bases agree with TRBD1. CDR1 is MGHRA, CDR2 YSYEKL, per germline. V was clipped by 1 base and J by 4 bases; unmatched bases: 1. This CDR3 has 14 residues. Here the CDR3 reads CASSQGQGAYEQYF. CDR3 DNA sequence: TGCGCCAGCAGCCAAGGACAGGGGGCTTACGAGCAGTACTTC.

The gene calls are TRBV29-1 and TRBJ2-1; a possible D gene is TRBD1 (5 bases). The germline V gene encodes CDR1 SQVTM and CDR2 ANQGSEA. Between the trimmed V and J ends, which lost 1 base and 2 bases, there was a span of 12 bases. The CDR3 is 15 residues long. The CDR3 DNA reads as TGCAGCGTTGAAGGAGGACATATACCCTACAATGAGCAGTTCTTC. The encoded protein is CSVEGGHIPYNEQFF.

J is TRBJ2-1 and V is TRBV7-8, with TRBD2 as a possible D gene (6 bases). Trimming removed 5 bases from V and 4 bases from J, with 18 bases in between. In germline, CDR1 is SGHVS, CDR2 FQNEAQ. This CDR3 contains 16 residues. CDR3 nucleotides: TGTGCCAGCAGCCCCACGGGAGTGGCGCAGTACAATGAGCAGTTCTTC. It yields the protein CASSPTGVAQYNEQFF.

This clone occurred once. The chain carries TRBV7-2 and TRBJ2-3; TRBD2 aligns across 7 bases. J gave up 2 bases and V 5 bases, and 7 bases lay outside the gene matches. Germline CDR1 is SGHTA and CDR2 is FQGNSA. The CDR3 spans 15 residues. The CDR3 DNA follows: TGTGCCAGCAGCCGCAGCGGGACGGCCACAGATACGCAGTATTTT. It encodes CASSRSGTATDTQYF.

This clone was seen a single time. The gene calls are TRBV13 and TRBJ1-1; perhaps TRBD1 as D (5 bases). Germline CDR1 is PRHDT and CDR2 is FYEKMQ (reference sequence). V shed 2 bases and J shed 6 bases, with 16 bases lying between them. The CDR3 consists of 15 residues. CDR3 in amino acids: CASSLWQGRSSEAFF. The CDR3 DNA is TGTGCCAGCAGCTTATGGCAGGGTAGGAGTTCTGAAGCTTTCTTT.

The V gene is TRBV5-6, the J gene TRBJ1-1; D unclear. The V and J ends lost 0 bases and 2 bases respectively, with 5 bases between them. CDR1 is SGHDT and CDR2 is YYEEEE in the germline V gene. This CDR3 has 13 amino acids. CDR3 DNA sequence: TGTGCCAGCAGCTTGGCGGGTAACACTGAAGCTTTCTTT. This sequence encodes CASSLAGNTEAFF.

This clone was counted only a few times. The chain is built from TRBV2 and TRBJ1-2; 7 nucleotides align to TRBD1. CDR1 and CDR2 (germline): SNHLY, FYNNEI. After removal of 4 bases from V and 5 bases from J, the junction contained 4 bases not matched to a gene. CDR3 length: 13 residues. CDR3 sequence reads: CASSGDSEYGYTF. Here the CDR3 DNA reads TGTGCCAGCAGTGGGGACAGCGAGTATGGCTACACCTTC.

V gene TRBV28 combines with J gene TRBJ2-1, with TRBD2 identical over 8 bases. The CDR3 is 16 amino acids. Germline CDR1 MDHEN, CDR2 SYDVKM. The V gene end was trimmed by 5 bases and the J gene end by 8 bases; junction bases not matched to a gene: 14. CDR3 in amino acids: CASSPPAVREADEQFF. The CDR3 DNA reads TGTGCCAGCAGTCCCCCAGCTGTGCGGGAGGCCGATGAGCAGTTCTTC.

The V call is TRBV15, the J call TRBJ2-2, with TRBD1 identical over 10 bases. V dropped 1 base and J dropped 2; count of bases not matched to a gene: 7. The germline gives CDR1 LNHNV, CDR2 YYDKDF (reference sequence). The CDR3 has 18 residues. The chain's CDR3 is CATSRAGTGVLNTGELFF. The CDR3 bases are TGTGCCACCAGCAGAGCCGGGACAGGGGTGTTAAACACCGGGGAGCTGTTTTTT.

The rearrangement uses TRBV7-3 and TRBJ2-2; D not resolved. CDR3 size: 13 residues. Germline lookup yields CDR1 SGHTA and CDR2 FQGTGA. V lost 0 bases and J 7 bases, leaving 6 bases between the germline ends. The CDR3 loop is CASSLTIGGELFF. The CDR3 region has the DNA TGTGCCAGCAGCTTAACGATCGGCGGGGAGCTGTTTTTT.

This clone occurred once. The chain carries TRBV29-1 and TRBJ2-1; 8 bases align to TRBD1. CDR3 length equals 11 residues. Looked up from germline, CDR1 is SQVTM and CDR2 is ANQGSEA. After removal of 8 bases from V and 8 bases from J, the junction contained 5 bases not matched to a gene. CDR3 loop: CSLQGVYEQFF. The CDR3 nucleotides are TGCAGCCTACAGGGGGTCTATGAGCAGTTCTTC.

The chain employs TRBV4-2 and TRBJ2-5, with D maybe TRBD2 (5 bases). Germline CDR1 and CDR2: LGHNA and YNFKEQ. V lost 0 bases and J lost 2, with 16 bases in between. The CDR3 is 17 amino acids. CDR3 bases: TGTGCCAGCAGCCAAGAGCGTCAGAGCGGACCTCAAGAGACCCAGTACTTC. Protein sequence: CASSQERQSGPQETQYF.